This passage covers 10 T cell receptor beta chains from one sample sequenced in a study of T cells in Graves' hyperthyroidism and ophthalmopathy. Researchers took RNA transcripts and amplified the TCR beta CDR3 regions from them. The TCR CDR3 was amplified in a first-round RT-PCR using the HTBI primer set. TCRdb ran MiXCR on the multiplex PCR reads and lists one entry per CDR3 protein. The data show hundreds of thousands of distinct CDR3 sequences, 35% seen once. The source material was blood. The source of these receptors is a woman between 40 and 50 years old with Graves' hyperthyroidism.

This clonotype was seen more than once but under ten times. The V and J genes are TRBV28 and TRBJ1-5; D is possibly TRBD1 (6 bases). Germline V gives CDR1 MDHEN, CDR2 SYDVKM. The CDR3 extends over 13 amino acids. V was pared by 6 bases and J by 8 bases, with 14 bases between. CDR3 region: CASSGRGGEPQHF. CDR3 nucleotides: TGTGCCAGCAGCGGCAGGGGTGGTGAGCCCCAGCATTTT.

This clonotype showed up just a few times. Germline is not matched at one junction end, which may reflect a read error. The chain uses TRBV11-2 and TRBJ1-3, with 9 bases that match TRBD1. Germline CDR1 SGHAT, CDR2 FQNNGV. The CDR3 is 17 amino acids. CDR3 coding DNA: TGCGCCAGCAGCCAAGACGGACAGGGGCTGTCTGGAAACACCATATATTTT. Translating gives CASSQDGQGLSGNTIYF. Combining the CDR3 with reference TRBV11-2 and TRBJ1-3 gives the whole variable domain EAGVAQSPRYKIIEKRQSVAFWCNPISGHATLYWYQQILGQGPKLLIQFQNNGVVDDSQLPKDRFSAERLKGVDSTLKIQPAKLEDSAVYLCASSQDGQGLSGNTIYFGEGSWLTVV.

Note on this clonotype: Since no conserved phenylalanine or tryptophan closes the CDR3, a read error is the likely cause. The limits of the CDR3 on the DNA are not certain, so only TCRdb's listed CDR3 is given. This rearrangement joins TRBV5-1 to TRBJ2-1; the DNA was not compared with TRBD2, the D call given in the table. The CDR3 length is 8 residues, termini included. Germline V CDR1 and CDR2: SGHRS, YFSETQ. The CDR3 is CASSFTSC.

This clonotype was counted at least ten times. J is TRBJ1-6 and V is TRBV6-6; 8 bases match TRBD1. CDR3 size: 14 residues. The V and J ends lost 4 bases and 5 bases, in that order; junction bases with no gene match: 1. Per the germline V gene, CDR1 is MNHNY and CDR2 is SVGAGI (reference sequence). The CDR3 here is CASSSTGDNSPLHF. The CDR3 bases are TGTGCCAGCAGTTCGACAGGGGATAATTCACCCCTCCACTTT.

V and J are TRBV20-1 and TRBJ2-3; D is unclear. V was clipped by 1 base and J by 6 bases, with 14 bases between them. The CDR3 is 14 residues long. Germline lookup yields CDR1 DFQATT and CDR2 SNEGSKA (reference sequence). CDR3 coding DNA: TGCAGTGCTAGAGTGATAGGAGTGGGTGATACGCAGTATTTT. Its protein product is CSARVIGVGDTQYF.

The chain uses TRBV7-9 and TRBJ1-4, with TRBD1 matching 7 bases. The V segment lost 2 bases and the J segment 5 bases; nucleotides outside the gene matches: 8. Germline CDR1 SEHNR, CDR2 FQNEAQ (reference sequence). The CDR3 has 16 residues. This chain's CDR3 is CASSLSGGGGNEKLFF. CDR3 coding DNA: TGTGCCAGCAGCTTATCAGGGGGAGGGGGGAATGAAAAACTGTTTTTT.

The chain combines TRBV6-2 or TRBV6-3 with TRBJ1-2, with D perhaps matching TRBD1 (6 bases). Looked up from germline, CDR1 is MNHEY and CDR2 is SVGEGT. The germline V and J ends were trimmed by 6 bases and 3 bases, with 17 bases remaining between them. CDR3 length equals 15 residues. The CDR3 DNA reads TGTGCCAGCAGAGAAAGGGGGTCCGGCTACTATGGCTACACCTTC. Amino acid sequence: CASRERGSGYYGYTF.

Only a few counts were recorded for this clonotype. J is TRBJ2-5 and V is TRBV4-2, with a weak D call TRBD1 (5 bases). From germline, CDR1 is LGHNA and CDR2 YNFKEQ. The germline V and J ends were trimmed by 0 bases and 5 bases, with 13 bases remaining between them. This CDR3 is 15 amino acids long. Here the CDR3 reads CASSQDPQGWETQYF. DNA for the CDR3: TGTGCCAGCAGCCAAGATCCCCAGGGTTGGGAGACCCAGTACTTC.

The gene calls are TRBV11-2 and TRBJ1-1, with TRBD1 matching over 8 bases. Germline V gene lookup returns CDR1 SGHAT and CDR2 FQNNGV. Unmatched junction bases numbered 2, after V lost 11 bases and J lost 3 bases. This CDR3 spans 11 amino acids. Written as DNA, the CDR3 is TGTGCCGGGGACAGGTACACTGAAGCTTTCTTT. It encodes CAGDRYTEAFF.

V gene TRBV20-1 combines with J gene TRBJ2-5; maybe TRBD2 (5 bases). The germline V gene encodes CDR1 DFQATT and CDR2 SNEGSKA (reference sequence). Trimming left V 7 bases short and J 2 bases short, with 20 bases between. This CDR3 is 15 amino acids long. The CDR3 DNA sequence: TGCAGTGTATACGGAGGACCAACATTTCAAGAGACCCAGTACTTC. Encoded protein: CSVYGGPTFQETQYF.